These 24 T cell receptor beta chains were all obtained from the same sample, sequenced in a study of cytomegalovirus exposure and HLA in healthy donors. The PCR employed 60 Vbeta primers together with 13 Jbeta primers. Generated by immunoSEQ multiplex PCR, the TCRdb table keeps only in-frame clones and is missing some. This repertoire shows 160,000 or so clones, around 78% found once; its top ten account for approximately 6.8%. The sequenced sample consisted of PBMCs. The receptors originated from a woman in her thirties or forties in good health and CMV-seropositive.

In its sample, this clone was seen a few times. The CDR3 nucleotides are TGTGCCAGCAGGAAGGGGGAGGGGTTCACCGGGGAGCTGTTTTTT. This gives the protein CASRKGEGFTGELFF. The chain couples TRBV2 to TRBJ2-2, with D maybe TRBD2 (7 bases). CDR3 length: 15 amino acids. The V gene lost 6 bases and the J gene lost 4 bases, with 15 bases spanning the gap. CDR1 and CDR2 (germline): SNHLY, FYNNEI.

The DNA for the CDR3 is TGTGCCAGCAGCTCGGTAGGGGTGAACCAAGAGACCCAGTACTTC. Translated, it gives CASSSVGVNQETQYF. This chain links TRBV13 with TRBJ2-5, with D perhaps TRBD1 (5 bases). Germline V CDR1 and CDR2: PRHDT, FYEKMQ (reference sequence). V was cut by 4 bases and J by 0 bases, with 12 bases left in between. The CDR3 extends over 15 amino acids.

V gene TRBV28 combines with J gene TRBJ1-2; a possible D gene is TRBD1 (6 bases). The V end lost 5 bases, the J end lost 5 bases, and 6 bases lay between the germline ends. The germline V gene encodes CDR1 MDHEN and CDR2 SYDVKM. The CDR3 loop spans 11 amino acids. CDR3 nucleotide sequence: TGTGCCAGCAGTACAGGGTATGGCTACACCTTC. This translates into CASSTGYGYTF.

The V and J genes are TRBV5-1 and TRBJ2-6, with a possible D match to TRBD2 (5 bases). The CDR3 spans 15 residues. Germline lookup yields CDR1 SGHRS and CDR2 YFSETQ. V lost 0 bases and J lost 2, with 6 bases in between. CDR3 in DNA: TGCGCCAGCAGCTTGGCGGGAACTGGGGCCAACGTCCTGACTTTC. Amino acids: CASSLAGTGANVLTF.

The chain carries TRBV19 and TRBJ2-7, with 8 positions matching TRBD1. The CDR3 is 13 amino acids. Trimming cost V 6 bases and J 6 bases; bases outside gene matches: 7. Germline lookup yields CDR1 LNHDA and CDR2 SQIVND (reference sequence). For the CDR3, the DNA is TGTGCCAGTAGCCGGGACAGGTTAGCCGAGCAGTACTTC. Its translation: CASSRDRLAEQYF.

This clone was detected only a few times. CDR3 amino acids: CASTVRAAEGEQYF. For the CDR3, the DNA is TGTGCCAGTACCGTCCGGGCAGCTGAGGGCGAGCAGTACTTC. This chain joins TRBV19 and TRBJ2-7; D perhaps matches TRBD2 (5 bases). V lost 7 bases, J lost 6 bases, and 19 bases lay in between. Germline V gene data show CDR1 as LNHDA and CDR2 as SQIVND (reference sequence). The CDR3 covers 14 residues. Filled out from reference TRBV19 and TRBJ2-7, the complete variable domain reads DGGITQSPKYLFRKEGQNVTLSCEQNLNHDAMYWYRQDPGQGLRLIYYSQIVNDFQKGDIAEGYSVSREKKESFPLTVTSAQKNPTAFYLCASTVRAAEGEQYFGPGTRLTVT.

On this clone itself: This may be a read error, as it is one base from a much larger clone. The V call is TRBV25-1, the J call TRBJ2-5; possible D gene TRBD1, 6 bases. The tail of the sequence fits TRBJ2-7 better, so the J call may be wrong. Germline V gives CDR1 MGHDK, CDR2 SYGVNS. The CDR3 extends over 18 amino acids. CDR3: CASSVGTRGTLLSYEQYF. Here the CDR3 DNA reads TGTGCCAGCAGCGTGGGGACAAGAGGTACTCTCCTCTCCTACGAGCAGTACTTC.

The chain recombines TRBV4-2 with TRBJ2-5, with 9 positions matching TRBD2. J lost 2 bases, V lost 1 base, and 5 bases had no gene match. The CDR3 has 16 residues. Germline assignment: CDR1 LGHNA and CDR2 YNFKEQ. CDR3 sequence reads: CASSQGGLARQETQYF. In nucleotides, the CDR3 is TGTGCCAGCAGCCAAGGGGGACTAGCACGGCAAGAGACCCAGTACTTC.

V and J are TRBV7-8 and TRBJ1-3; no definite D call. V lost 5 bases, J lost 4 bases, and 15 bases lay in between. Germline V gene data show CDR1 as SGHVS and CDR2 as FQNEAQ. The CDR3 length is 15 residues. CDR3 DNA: TGTGCCAGCAGCCCCCCCGCGGCTCCGGGAAACACCATATATTTT. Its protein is CASSPPAAPGNTIYF.

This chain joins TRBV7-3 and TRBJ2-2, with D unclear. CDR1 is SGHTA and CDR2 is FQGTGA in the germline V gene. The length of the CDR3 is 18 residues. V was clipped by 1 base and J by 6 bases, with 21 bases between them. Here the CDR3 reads CASSLRNLGPPSPGELFF. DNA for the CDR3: TGTGCCAGCAGCTTAAGGAATCTGGGCCCCCCGTCCCCCGGGGAGCTGTTTTTT.

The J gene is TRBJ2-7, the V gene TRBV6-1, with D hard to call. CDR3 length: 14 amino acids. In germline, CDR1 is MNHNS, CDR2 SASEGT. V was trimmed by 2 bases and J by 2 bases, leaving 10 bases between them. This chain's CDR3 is CASSEHLGAYEQYF. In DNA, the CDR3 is TGTGCCAGCAGTGAACATCTAGGAGCCTACGAGCAGTACTTC.

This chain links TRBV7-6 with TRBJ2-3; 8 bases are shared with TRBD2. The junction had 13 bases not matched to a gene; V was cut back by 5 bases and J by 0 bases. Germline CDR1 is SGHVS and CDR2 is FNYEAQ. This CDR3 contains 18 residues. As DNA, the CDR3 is TGTGCCAGCAGCCGAGGTCTAGCGGGTAGCTCTAGCACAGATACGCAGTATTTT. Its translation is CASSRGLAGSSSTDTQYF.

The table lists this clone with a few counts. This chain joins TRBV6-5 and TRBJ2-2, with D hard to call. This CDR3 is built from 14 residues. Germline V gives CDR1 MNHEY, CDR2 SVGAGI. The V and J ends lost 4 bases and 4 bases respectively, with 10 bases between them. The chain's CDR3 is CASSFRTGTGELFF. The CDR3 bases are TGTGCCAGCAGTTTTCGTACCGGCACCGGGGAGCTGTTTTTT.

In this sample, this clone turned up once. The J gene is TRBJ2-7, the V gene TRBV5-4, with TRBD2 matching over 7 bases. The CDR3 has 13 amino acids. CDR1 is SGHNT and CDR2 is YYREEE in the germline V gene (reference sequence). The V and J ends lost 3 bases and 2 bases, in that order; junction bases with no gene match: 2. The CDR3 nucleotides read TGTGCCAGCAGCTCGGGACTAACCTACGAGCAGTACTTC. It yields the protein CASSSGLTYEQYF.

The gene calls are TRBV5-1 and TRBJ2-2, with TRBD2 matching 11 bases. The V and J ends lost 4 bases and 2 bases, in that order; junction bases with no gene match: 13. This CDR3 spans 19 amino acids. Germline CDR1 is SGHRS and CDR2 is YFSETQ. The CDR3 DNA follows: TGCGCCAGCAGCCGTGGGGGCCTAGCGGGGGGAGTAAACACCGGGGAGCTGTTTTTT. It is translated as CASSRGGLAGGVNTGELFF.

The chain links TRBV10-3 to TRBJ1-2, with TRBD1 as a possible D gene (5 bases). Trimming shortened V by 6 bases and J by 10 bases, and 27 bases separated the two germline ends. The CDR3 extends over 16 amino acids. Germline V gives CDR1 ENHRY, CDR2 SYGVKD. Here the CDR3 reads CAISPDSQNYQGYYTF. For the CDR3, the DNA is TGTGCCATCAGCCCTGACAGCCAAAACTATCAAGGATACTACACCTTC.

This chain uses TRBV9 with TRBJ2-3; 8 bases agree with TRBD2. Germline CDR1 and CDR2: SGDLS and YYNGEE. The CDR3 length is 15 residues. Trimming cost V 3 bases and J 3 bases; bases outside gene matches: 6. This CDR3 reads CASSATSANTDTQYF. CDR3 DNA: TGTGCCAGCAGCGCGACTAGCGCCAATACAGATACGCAGTATTTT.

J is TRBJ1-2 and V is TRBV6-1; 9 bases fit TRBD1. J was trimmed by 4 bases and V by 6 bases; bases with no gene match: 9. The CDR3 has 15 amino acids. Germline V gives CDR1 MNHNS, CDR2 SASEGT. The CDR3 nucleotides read TGTGCCAGCAGCCCAAGACAGGGGGAACCCTATGGCTACACCTTC. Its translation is CASSPRQGEPYGYTF.

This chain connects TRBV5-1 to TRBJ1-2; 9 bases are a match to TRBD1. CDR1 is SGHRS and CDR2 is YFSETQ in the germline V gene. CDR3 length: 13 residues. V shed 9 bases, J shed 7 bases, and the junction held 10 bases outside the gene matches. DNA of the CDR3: TGCGCCATGCTTTGGACAGGGGCTTTTGGCTACACCTTC. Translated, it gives CAMLWTGAFGYTF.

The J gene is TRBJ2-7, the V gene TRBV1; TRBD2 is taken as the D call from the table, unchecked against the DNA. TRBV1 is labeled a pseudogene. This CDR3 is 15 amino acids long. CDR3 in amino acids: CTSSQEGLAAYEQYF. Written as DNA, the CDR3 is TGCACCAGCAGCCAAGAAGGCCTAGCTGCCTACGAGCAGTACTTC.

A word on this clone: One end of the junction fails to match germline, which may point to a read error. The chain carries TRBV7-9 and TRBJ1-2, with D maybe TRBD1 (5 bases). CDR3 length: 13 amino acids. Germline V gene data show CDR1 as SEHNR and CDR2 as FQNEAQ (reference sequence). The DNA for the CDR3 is TGTTCCAGCAGGGAGGGGTGGGGAAGTGGCTACACCTTC. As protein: CSSREGWGSGYTF.

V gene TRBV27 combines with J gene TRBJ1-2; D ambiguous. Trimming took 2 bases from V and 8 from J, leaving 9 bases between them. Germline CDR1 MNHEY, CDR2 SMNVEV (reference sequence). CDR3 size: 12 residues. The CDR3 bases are TGTGCCAGCAGTTTAGATTTGAGGGGCTACACCTTC. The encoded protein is CASSLDLRGYTF.

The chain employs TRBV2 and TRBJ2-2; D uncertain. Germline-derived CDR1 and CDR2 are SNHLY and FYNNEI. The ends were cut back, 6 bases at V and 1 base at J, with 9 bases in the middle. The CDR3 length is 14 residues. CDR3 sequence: CASRITRNTGELFF. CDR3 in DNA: TGTGCCAGCAGGATTACAAGGAACACCGGGGAGCTGTTTTTT.

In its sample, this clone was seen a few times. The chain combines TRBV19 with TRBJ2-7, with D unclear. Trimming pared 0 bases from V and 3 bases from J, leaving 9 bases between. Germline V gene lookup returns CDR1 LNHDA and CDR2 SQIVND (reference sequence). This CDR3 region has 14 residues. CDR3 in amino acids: CASSIDAGYYEQYF. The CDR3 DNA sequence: TGTGCCAGTAGTATAGACGCAGGTTACTACGAGCAGTACTTC.